The T cell receptor (beta chain) described here comes from a study of blood T cell repertoires in COVID-19. Study-level information: Specimens from acute and convalescent COVID-19 originated in the United States, Italy and Spain. Nucleic acid was either cDNA or gDNA, and it came from T cells, B-cell-depleted T cells, or PBMCs.

Clones were read by immunoSEQ multiplex PCR, and TCRdb kept only the in-frame ones, dropping some. Counted here are hundreds of thousands of clones, about nine tenths occurring once; the ten biggest clones make up 1.4%. The ends were cut back, 3 bases at V and 0 bases at J, with 12 bases in the middle. CDR1 MGHDK and CDR2 SYGVNS come from the germline V gene. This CDR3 is built from 16 residues. The chain couples TRBV25-1 to TRBJ1-3; D is unclear. The specimen was peripheral blood. The sequence derives from a woman under 40 with active or convalescent COVID-19. The DNA for the CDR3 is TGTGCCAGCAGTGATGTGACATTTCACTCTGGAAACACCATATATTTT. This gives the protein CASSDVTFHSGNTIYF.